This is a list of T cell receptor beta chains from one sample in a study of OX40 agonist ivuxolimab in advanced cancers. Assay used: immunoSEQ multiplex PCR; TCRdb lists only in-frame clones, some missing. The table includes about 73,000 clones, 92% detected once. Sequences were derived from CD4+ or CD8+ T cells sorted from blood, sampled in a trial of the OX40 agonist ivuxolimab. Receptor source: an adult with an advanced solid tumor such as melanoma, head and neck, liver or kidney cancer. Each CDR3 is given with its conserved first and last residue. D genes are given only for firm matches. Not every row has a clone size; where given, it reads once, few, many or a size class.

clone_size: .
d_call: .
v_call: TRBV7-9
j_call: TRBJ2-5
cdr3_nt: TGTGCCAGCAGCTTCCCGACCCAGGGTCACCAAGAGACCCAGTACTTC
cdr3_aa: CASSFPTQGHQETQYF

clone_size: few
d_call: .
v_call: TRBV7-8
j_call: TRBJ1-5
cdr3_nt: TGTGCCAGCAGCTTGGGCTGGGGCCAGCCCCAGCATTTT
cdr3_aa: CASSLGWGQPQHF

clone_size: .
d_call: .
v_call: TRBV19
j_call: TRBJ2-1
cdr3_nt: TGTGCCAGTAGTCCTATGGGGTACAATGAGCAGTTCTTC
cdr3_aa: CASSPMGYNEQFF

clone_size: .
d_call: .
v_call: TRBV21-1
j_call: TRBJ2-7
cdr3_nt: TGTGCCAGCAGCAAAGCAGATCCCACTAGCGGAGTCTCCTACGAGCAGTACTTC
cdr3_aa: CASSKADPTSGVSYEQYF

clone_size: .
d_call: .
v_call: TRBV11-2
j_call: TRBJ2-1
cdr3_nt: TGTGCCAGCAGCCCCTATCCCAAGAGCTCCTACAATGAGCAGTTCTTC
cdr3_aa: CASSPYPKSSYNEQFF

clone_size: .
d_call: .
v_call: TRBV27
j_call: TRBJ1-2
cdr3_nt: TGTGCCAGCAGTCGACCGGGGCCAGTCCGTGCCTACACCTTC
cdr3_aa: CASSRPGPVRAYTF

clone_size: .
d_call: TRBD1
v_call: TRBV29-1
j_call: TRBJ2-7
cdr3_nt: TGCAGCGTTGTGACAGGGGGAGGGTACGAGCAGTACTTC
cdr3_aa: CSVVTGGGYEQYF

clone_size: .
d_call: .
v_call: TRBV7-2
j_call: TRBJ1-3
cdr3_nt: TGTGCCAGCAGCTTAGTAGGTAGTCCTGTGGGGGACACCATATATTTT
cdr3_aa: CASSLVGSPVGDTIYF

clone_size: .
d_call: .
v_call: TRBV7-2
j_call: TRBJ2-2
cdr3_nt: TGTGCCAGCAGCTTAGCGCGGAACACCGGGGAGCTGTTTTTT
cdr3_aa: CASSLARNTGELFF

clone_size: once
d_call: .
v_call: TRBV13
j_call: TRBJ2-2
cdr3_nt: TGTGCCAGCAGCTTATTTGCGGGGAGTAACACCGGGGAGCTGTTTTTT
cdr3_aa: CASSLFAGSNTGELFF